These 19 T cell receptor beta chains came from one sample sequenced in a study of cytomegalovirus exposure and HLA in healthy donors. 13 Jbeta primers and 60 Vbeta primers were used for the PCR. Sequencing was performed with immunoSEQ multiplex PCR; in TCRdb, only in-frame clones are kept and a portion is missing. The top ten clones hold roughly 2.4% of a sample with some 150,000 clones, roughly 84% of them seen once. The sample was PBMCs. The receptors shown here come from a young woman in good health and CMV-seronegative.

This clone appeared a single time. This chain joins TRBV5-1 and TRBJ2-3; 7 positions match TRBD2. CDR3 length: 19 amino acids. J gave up 4 bases and V 4 bases, and 21 bases lay outside the gene matches. Germline assignment: CDR1 SGHRS and CDR2 YFSETQ. CDR3 sequence reads: CASSPTPRVGRAGADTQYF. The CDR3 nucleotides read TGCGCCAGCAGCCCCACCCCTCGGGTTGGGAGGGCCGGGGCAGATACGCAGTATTTT.

The CDR3 here is CAWCGTDNSPLHF. The CDR3 DNA sequence: TGTGCCTGGTGCGGGACAGATAATTCACCCCTCCACTTT. The chain links TRBV30 to TRBJ1-6; TRBD1 aligns across 7 bases. V dropped 5 bases and J dropped 5; count of bases not matched to a gene: 3. The germline CDR1 and CDR2 sequences are GTSNPN and SVGIG (reference sequence). This CDR3 contains 13 residues. Based on the CDR3 plus reference TRBV30 and TRBJ1-6, the full variable domain is SQTIHQWPATLVQPVGSPLSLECTVEGTSNPNLYWYRQAAGRGLQLLFYSVGIGQISSEVPQNLSASRPQDRQFILSSKKLLLSDSGFYLCAWCGTDNSPLHFGNGTRLTVT.

This clone was picked up one time. The V gene is TRBV29-1, the J gene TRBJ2-1, with 8 bases lining up with TRBD2. Germline lookup yields CDR1 SQVTM and CDR2 ANQGSEA. The ends lost 4 bases at V and 9 bases at J; junction bases unmatched: 8. The CDR3 runs to 13 residues. The CDR3 reads CSVGSGRGGEQFF. CDR3 coding DNA: TGCAGCGTTGGAAGCGGGAGAGGTGGTGAGCAGTTCTTC.

This chain uses TRBV9 with TRBJ2-4; 10 positions match TRBD2. Germline CDR1 SGDLS, CDR2 YYNGEE. The CDR3 is 19 amino acids. Unmatched junction bases numbered 9, after V lost 0 bases and J lost 0 bases. This CDR3 reads CASSVGGLAESIAKNIQYF. In DNA, the CDR3 is TGTGCCAGCAGCGTAGGTGGACTAGCGGAATCAATAGCCAAAAACATTCAGTACTTC.

This sequence joins TRBV7-9 and TRBJ2-1; D may be TRBD2 (6 bases). Germline V gene data show CDR1 as SEHNR and CDR2 as FQNEAQ (reference sequence). The V end was cut by 5 bases, the J end by 10 bases, with 12 bases between. The CDR3 covers 12 residues. Here the CDR3 DNA reads TGTGCCAGCAGCCTCCGGGAGAAGGAGCAGTTCTTC. Protein sequence: CASSLREKEQFF.

The chain joins TRBV6-5 to TRBJ1-3; D is undetermined. V shed 8 bases and J shed 0 bases, with 11 bases lying between them. The CDR3 consists of 14 residues. Germline V gene lookup returns CDR1 MNHEY and CDR2 SVGAGI. The CDR3 region has the DNA TGTGCCAGCCGAGGGAGTTTCTCTGGAAACACCATATATTTT. It specifies CASRGSFSGNTIYF.

V usage is TRBV6-6 and J usage is TRBJ1-4; no clear D. The V end lost 5 bases, the J end lost 7 bases, and 14 bases lay between the germline ends. The CDR3 has 14 residues. Germline V gene lookup returns CDR1 MNHNY and CDR2 SVGAGI (reference sequence). The CDR3 here is CASSGQPFFEKLFF. Here the CDR3 DNA reads TGTGCCAGCAGTGGGCAGCCGTTTTTTGAAAAACTGTTTTTT.

In this sample, this clone turned up once. The J gene is TRBJ1-6, the V gene TRBV4-1; tentative D call: TRBD1 (6 bases). The V gene lost 4 bases and the J gene lost 2 bases, with 12 bases spanning the gap. Germline-derived CDR1 and CDR2 are MGHRA and YSYEKL. The CDR3 runs to 16 residues. CDR3 DNA sequence: TGCGCCAGCAGCCCGGGGGGGGGCGCCTATAATTCACCCCTCCACTTT. Its translation is CASSPGGGAYNSPLHF.

This clone was recorded only once. The identical CDR3 is also encoded by other nucleotide sequences in the sample. The J gene is TRBJ1-6, the V gene TRBV7-2; no reliable D call. The V gene lost 1 base and the J gene lost 1 base, with 5 bases spanning the gap. Germline V CDR1 and CDR2: SGHTA, FQGNSA. The CDR3 length is 15 residues. In nucleotides, the CDR3 is TGTGCCAGCAGCTTAGATTCGTCCTATAATTCACCCCTCCACTTT. Amino acid sequence: CASSLDSSYNSPLHF.

V gene TRBV28 combines with J gene TRBJ2-7; 9 nucleotides line up with TRBD1. This CDR3 contains 14 residues. Losses at the gene ends were 6 bases for V and 3 bases for J; bases not matched to a gene: 6. CDR1 and CDR2 from the germline V gene are MDHEN and SYDVKM. CDR3 residues: CASRGQGRFYEQYF. Here the CDR3 DNA reads TGTGCCAGCAGGGGACAGGGCCGGTTCTACGAGCAGTACTTC.

The chain couples TRBV5-1 to TRBJ1-4; 8 bases match TRBD1. Germline trimming cut 2 bases from V and 10 bases from J; bases unmatched to any gene: 10. Germline V gene data show CDR1 as SGHRS and CDR2 as YFSETQ. This CDR3 comprises 15 residues. CDR3 DNA: TGCGCCAGCAGCTTTACCCAGGGGGCGCTGGGAAAACTGTTTTTT. Translated, it gives CASSFTQGALGKLFF.

This clone was counted a few times. This chain connects TRBV2 to TRBJ2-4, with 9 positions matching TRBD2. Per the germline V gene, CDR1 is SNHLY and CDR2 is FYNNEI. V lost 8 bases to trimming and J lost 7 bases; unmatched junction nucleotides: 6. The CDR3 covers 13 residues. The CDR3 sequence is CASGSGSGNIQYF. Written as DNA, the CDR3 is TGTGCCAGCGGTAGCGGGAGCGGGAACATTCAGTACTTC.

Points on this clone: The identical CDR3 is also encoded by other nucleotide sequences in the sample. The V call is TRBV28, the J call TRBJ1-6; weak D call: TRBD1 (5 bases). Germline assignment: CDR1 MDHEN and CDR2 SYDVKM. Trimming removed 3 bases from V and 8 bases from J, with 8 bases in between. This CDR3 comprises 13 residues. The DNA of the CDR3 is TGTGCCAGCAGTTTTACGGGGGATTCACCCCTCCACTTT. This gives the protein CASSFTGDSPLHF.

The chain links TRBV6-4 to TRBJ2-1; D gene unclear. The V gene lost 4 bases and the J gene lost 8 bases, with 15 bases spanning the gap. Looked up from germline, CDR1 is MRHNA and CDR2 is SNTAGT. The CDR3 totals 14 residues. The DNA of the CDR3 is TGTGCCAGCAGTGTAGAGAGAGCCGCCGATGAGCAGTTCTTC. It is translated as CASSVERAADEQFF.

CDR3 amino acids: CASSQGQGLGEQYF. In DNA, the CDR3 is TGCGCCAGCAGCCAAGGACAGGGTTTAGGAGAGCAGTACTTC. The chain links TRBV5-1 to TRBJ2-7, with 8 bases fitting TRBD1. V lost 4 bases to trimming and J lost 7 bases; unmatched junction nucleotides: 10. The germline V gene encodes CDR1 SGHRS and CDR2 YFSETQ. The CDR3 covers 14 residues.

This clone was seen once. This chain links TRBV29-1 with TRBJ2-5, with 8 positions matching TRBD1. After removal of 6 bases from V and 5 bases from J, the junction contained 5 bases not matched to a gene. Germline values: CDR1 SQVTM, CDR2 ANQGSEA. This CDR3 contains 12 residues. CDR3 in DNA: TGCAGCGTCAGGACAGGGATTGAGACCCAGTACTTC. Translated, it gives CSVRTGIETQYF.

The genes are TRBV4-3 and TRBJ2-5; 7 nucleotides match TRBD2. Germline V lookup: CDR1 LGHNA, CDR2 YSLEER. The length of the CDR3 is 13 residues. Trimming took 2 bases from V and 5 from J; bases not matched to a gene: 2. CDR3 coding DNA: TGCGCCAGCAGCCAAAGACTAGCTGAGACCCAGTACTTC. Translated: CASSQRLAETQYF.

In its sample, this clone was seen a few times. The sample carries other DNA sequences with the same CDR3. V usage is TRBV28 and J usage is TRBJ1-5, with 7 nucleotides matching TRBD1. V was pared by 6 bases and J by 2 bases, with 4 bases of the junction left unmatched. Germline lookup yields CDR1 MDHEN and CDR2 SYDVKM. This CDR3 has 14 amino acids. The CDR3 reads CASSFGTGNQPQHF. As DNA, the CDR3 is TGTGCCAGCAGCTTCGGGACAGGCAATCAGCCCCAGCATTTT.

This chain joins TRBV7-8 and TRBJ2-5, with TRBD2 as a possible D gene (7 bases). The J call may be in error: the DNA end matches TRBJ2-7 better. The CDR3 consists of 16 residues. Germline CDR1 is SGHVS and CDR2 is FQNEAQ. CDR3 amino acids: CASSRSAGAVGYEQYF. DNA for the CDR3: TGTGCCAGCAGCCGGAGTGCGGGGGCAGTAGGCTACGAGCAGTACTTC.